Following are 32 T cell receptor beta chains from one sample sequenced in a study of blood T cell repertoires in COVID-19. TCRdb keeps only in-frame clones here, not all; method: immunoSEQ multiplex PCR. The sample lists 250,000 to 300,000 clones; 89% were seen once. Sequenced sample: PBMCs or T cells enriched from blood (not recorded which). All receptors derive from a woman in her 40s who had recovered from COVID-19.

The V call is TRBV6-5, the J call TRBJ1-4, with unresolved D. Germline assignment: CDR1 MNHEY and CDR2 SVGAGI. This CDR3 spans 15 amino acids. V was pared by 3 bases and J by 7 bases, with 15 bases between. In nucleotides, the CDR3 is TGTGCCAGCAGTTATGCACCGGGAGCACCTGAAAAACTGTTTTTT. It yields the protein CASSYAPGAPEKLFF.

This clone was seen just once. CDR3 sequence reads: CASKQGLGELFF. As DNA, the CDR3 is TGTGCCAGCAAACAGGGGCTCGGGGAGCTGTTTTTT. This chain joins TRBV12-3 or TRBV12-4 and TRBJ2-2, with 7 bases aligning to TRBD1. V shed 7 bases, J shed 7 bases, and the junction held 3 bases outside the gene matches. CDR3 length: 12 residues.

This clone came up a few times. This sequence joins TRBV6-6 and TRBJ1-1; D is unresolved. This CDR3 has 15 residues. CDR1 is MNHNY and CDR2 is SVGAGI in the germline V gene (reference sequence). The ends were cut back, 0 bases at V and 4 bases at J, with 12 bases in the middle. The CDR3: CASSYSNLRVTEAFF. The CDR3 nucleotides are TGTGCCAGCAGTTACTCGAATCTGAGGGTCACTGAAGCTTTCTTT.

This chain joins TRBV5-4 and TRBJ2-1; perhaps TRBD2 as D (5 bases). Trimming removed 4 bases at V and 7 bases at J, with 21 bases between. Germline V gives CDR1 SGHNT, CDR2 YYREEE (reference sequence). This CDR3 comprises 16 residues. CDR3 in amino acids: CASSPREHGSGNEQFF. In DNA, the CDR3 is TGTGCCAGCAGCCCGAGGGAGCATGGATCGGGAAATGAGCAGTTCTTC.

The chain has TRBV4-1 and TRBJ2-5; 13 positions agree with TRBD2. The germline gives CDR1 MGHRA, CDR2 YSYEKL. The J segment lost 3 bases and the V segment lost 2 bases, leaving 6 bases of the junction unmatched. The CDR3 has 17 residues. The CDR3 loop reads CASSQPTSGRHKETQYF. In DNA form, the CDR3 reads TGCGCCAGCAGCCAACCGACTAGCGGGAGGCATAAAGAGACCCAGTACTTC.

This clone was observed a handful of times. The chain is built from TRBV7-3 and TRBJ2-1; possible D gene TRBD1, 5 bases. The CDR3 runs to 16 residues. CDR1 and CDR2 from the germline V gene are SGHTA and FQGTGA. V was pared by 5 bases and J by 3 bases, with 17 bases between. DNA of the CDR3: TGTGCCAGCAGCCCCGAGCGACAGAAATACTACAATGAGCAGTTCTTC. Amino acids: CASSPERQKYYNEQFF.

The gene calls are TRBV7-9 and TRBJ2-1, with 7 bases identical to TRBD2. Germline CDR1 reads SEHNR; CDR2 reads FQNEAQ (reference sequence). V shed 3 bases, J shed 3 bases, and the junction held 5 bases outside the gene matches. This CDR3 spans 15 amino acids. The CDR3 is CASSLAGELYNEQFF. The DNA of the CDR3 is TGTGCCAGCAGCTTGGCGGGGGAACTCTACAATGAGCAGTTCTTC.

The rearrangement joins TRBV29-1 to TRBJ1-2; D call uncertain. CDR3 size: 12 residues. Germline lookup yields CDR1 SQVTM and CDR2 ANQGSEA. Deletions cut 1 base from V and 9 bases from J, with 12 bases between. CDR3 protein: CSVEGVRDSYTF. CDR3 DNA: TGCAGCGTTGAAGGGGTCCGGGATAGCTACACCTTC.

This chain connects TRBV4-3 to TRBJ2-3; D unclear. V was cut by 2 bases and J by 4 bases, with 7 bases left in between. In germline, CDR1 is LGHNA, CDR2 YSLEER. This CDR3 is built from 13 residues. CDR3 sequence: CASSQFIADTQYF. The CDR3 region has the DNA TGCGCCAGCAGCCAATTTATCGCAGATACGCAGTATTTT.

V usage is TRBV5-1 and J usage is TRBJ1-1, with D possibly being TRBD1 (6 bases). Looked up from germline, CDR1 is SGHRS and CDR2 is YFSETQ. The CDR3 contains 13 residues. V was pared by 7 bases and J by 1 base, with 11 bases between. The CDR3 loop reads CASRVGQNTEAFF. The CDR3 DNA follows: TGCGCCAGCCGGGTGGGACAGAACACTGAAGCTTTCTTT.

This chain uses TRBV21-1 with TRBJ2-1; the D call of TRBD1 is as the table states it, not checked on the DNA. TRBV21-1 is recorded as a pseudogene. The CDR3 has 15 residues. CDR3 nucleotides: TGTGCCAGCAGCTCCCGGGACAGGGGTAAGGATGAGCAGTTCTTC. As protein: CASSSRDRGKDEQFF.

This chain links TRBV19 with TRBJ2-3, with 7 bases that match TRBD1. Losses at the gene ends were 3 bases for V and 2 bases for J; bases not matched to a gene: 8. The germline V gene has CDR1 LNHDA and CDR2 SQIVND (reference sequence). The CDR3 spans 16 residues. The CDR3 DNA follows: TGTGCCAGTAGTATCCCCCCAGGGGGTCCCACAGATACGCAGTATTTT. It encodes CASSIPPGGPTDTQYF.

The chain joins TRBV3-1 (or the pseudogene TRBV3-2) to TRBJ1-1; D is unclear. The germline V gene has CDR1 LGHDT and CDR2 YNNKEL (reference sequence). V lost 0 bases and J 11 bases, leaving 13 bases between the germline ends. The CDR3 loop spans 13 amino acids. The CDR3: CASSQDRGLRAFF. In DNA, the CDR3 is TGTGCCAGCAGCCAAGATCGTGGGTTGCGGGCTTTCTTT.

This clone has only one observation. The chain joins TRBV10-1 to TRBJ2-5; possibly TRBD1 for D (6 bases). The CDR3 runs to 15 residues. Trimming removed 7 bases from V and 1 base from J, with 16 bases in between. CDR1 and CDR2 (germline): WNHNN, SYGVQD (reference sequence). The CDR3 protein is CASNPGQSLQETQYF. The CDR3 region has the DNA TGCGCCAGCAACCCCGGACAGTCACTCCAAGAGACCCAGTACTTC.

V and J are TRBV5-1 and TRBJ1-1, with a tentative D call TRBD1 (6 bases). Between the trimmed V and J ends, which lost 6 bases and 4 bases, there was a span of 28 bases. Germline loops: CDR1 SGHRS, CDR2 YFSETQ. CDR3 length: 18 residues. In DNA form, the CDR3 reads TGCGCCAGCACCATGGAACCTACAGGGAGCAGACGAGGCACTGAAGCTTTCTTT. Residues: CASTMEPTGSRRGTEAFF.

This rearrangement joins TRBV10-3 to TRBJ1-2; TRBD1 aligns across 8 bases. The V and J ends lost 9 bases and 0 bases, in that order; junction bases with no gene match: 3. Germline loops: CDR1 ENHRY, CDR2 SYGVKD. The CDR3 consists of 13 residues. CDR3 region: CAIRTGTNYGYTF. CDR3 coding DNA: TGTGCCATTAGGACAGGGACTAACTATGGCTACACCTTC.

J is TRBJ2-1 and V is TRBV5-1, with 12 bases that match TRBD1. Germline V gives CDR1 SGHRS, CDR2 YFSETQ. The CDR3 consists of 14 residues. V lost 6 bases and J lost 9; bases outside the gene matches: 7. CDR3 protein: CASTPGQGATEQFF. The CDR3 region has the DNA TGCGCCAGCACGCCGGGACAGGGGGCGACTGAGCAGTTCTTC.

The chain recombines TRBV7-3 with TRBJ2-1, with D tentatively TRBD2 (7 bases). This CDR3 contains 17 residues. Deletions cut 1 base from V and 4 bases from J, with 17 bases between. Germline CDR1 reads SGHTA; CDR2 reads FQGTGA. CDR3 region: CASSLIGAGATYNEQFF. The CDR3 bases are TGTGCCAGCAGCTTAATCGGTGCGGGGGCCACTTACAATGAGCAGTTCTTC. The entire variable domain, with the rest obtained from reference TRBV7-3 and TRBJ2-1, is as follows: GAGVSQTPSNKVTEKGKYVELRCDPISGHTALYWYRQSLGQGPEFLIYFQGTGAADDSGLPNDRFFAVRPEGSVSTLKIQRTERGDSAVYLCASSLIGAGATYNEQFFGPGTRLTVL.

This chain uses TRBV7-3 with TRBJ2-5; possible D gene TRBD2, 6 bases. CDR1 and CDR2 from the germline V gene are SGHTA and FQGTGA. The CDR3 spans 15 residues. Trimming took off 1 base at V and 5 bases at J, with 14 bases between the two ends. The CDR3 sequence: CASSLNPGEGETQYF. In DNA form, the CDR3 reads TGTGCCAGCAGCTTAAATCCGGGAGAGGGGGAGACCCAGTACTTC.

In its sample, this clone was seen a few times. V gene TRBV30 combines with J gene TRBJ2-2, with 7 bases that match TRBD1. Trimming at V came to 7 bases and at J to 2 bases, leaving 7 bases not matched to a gene. The CDR3 length is 14 residues. Germline CDR1 and CDR2: GTSNPN and SVGIG (reference sequence). CDR3 sequence (DNA): TGTGCCTACCAGACAGGGCTAAACACCGGGGAGCTGTTTTTT. It translates to CAYQTGLNTGELFF. The full variable domain, rest sourced from reference TRBV30 and TRBJ2-2, is SQTIHQWPATLVQPVGSPLSLECTVEGTSNPNLYWYRQAAGRGLQLLFYSVGIGQISSEVPQNLSASRPQDRQFILSSKKLLLSDSGFYLCAYQTGLNTGELFFGEGSRLTVL.

This chain uses TRBV6-5 with TRBJ1-4; 8 positions agree with TRBD1. Looked up from germline, CDR1 is MNHEY and CDR2 is SVGAGI. The CDR3 is made up of 14 amino acids. J was trimmed by 5 bases and V by 5 bases; bases with no gene match: 4. The CDR3 sequence: CASSPGTGNEKLFF. The CDR3 nucleotides are TGTGCCAGCAGTCCCGGGACAGGAAATGAAAAACTGTTTTTT.

CDR3 residues: CASSEDYSGGIQYF. The CDR3 DNA sequence: TGTGCCAGCAGTGAAGACTATTCAGGAGGCATTCAGTACTTC. This chain joins TRBV6-1 and TRBJ2-4; a possible D gene is TRBD2 (5 bases). The CDR3 length is 14 residues. Germline V CDR1 and CDR2: MNHNS, SASEGT. The V end lost 1 base, the J end lost 9 bases, and 13 bases lay between the germline ends.

This chain joins TRBV4-1 and TRBJ1-1, with 8 bases fitting TRBD1. Trimming at V came to 4 bases and at J to 1 base, leaving 5 bases not matched to a gene. The CDR3 totals 15 residues. Per germline, CDR1 MGHRA and CDR2 YSYEKL. This chain's CDR3 is CASSPPGTGNTEAFF. The CDR3 bases are TGCGCCAGCAGCCCTCCGGGGACAGGGAACACTGAAGCTTTCTTT.

The chain links TRBV29-1 to TRBJ1-5; tentatively, D is TRBD1 (6 bases). The ends were cut back, 4 bases at V and 7 bases at J, with 11 bases in the middle. The CDR3 runs to 12 residues. Germline CDR1 reads SQVTM; CDR2 reads ANQGSEA. The CDR3 DNA sequence: TGCAGCGTTGGGGAGGGGGACCAGCCCCAGCATTTT. It is translated as CSVGEGDQPQHF.

CDR3 nucleotide sequence: TGTGCCAGCAGCCGGGGGACAGGGGAAGCTTTCTTT. Its protein is CASSRGTGEAFF. The V and J genes are TRBV3-1 (or the pseudogene TRBV3-2) and TRBJ1-1; 9 positions agree with TRBD1. Germline loops: CDR1 LGHDT, CDR2 YNNKEL (reference sequence). V shed 4 bases and J 8 bases; nucleotides not matched to a gene: 2. The length of the CDR3 is 12 residues.

The chain carries TRBV30 and TRBJ1-5; D remains ambiguous. V lost 0 bases and J 3 bases, leaving 9 bases between the germline ends. Germline V gives CDR1 GTSNPN, CDR2 SVGIG (reference sequence). The CDR3 is 14 residues long. The CDR3 protein is CAWSVSRYNQPQHF. Here the CDR3 DNA reads TGTGCCTGGAGTGTGAGTCGGTACAATCAGCCCCAGCATTTT.

The chain links TRBV6-1 to TRBJ2-7; no clear D gene. The CDR3 sequence is 15 residues long. Germline V gives CDR1 MNHNS, CDR2 SASEGT. V was pared by 3 bases and J by 7 bases, with 19 bases between. The CDR3 spells CASSDKMGAFEEQYF. In DNA form, the CDR3 reads TGTGCCAGCAGTGATAAAATGGGCGCTTTCGAAGAGCAGTACTTC.

On this clone itself: At the DNA level, this CDR3 is encoded by other sequences in the same sample as well. V usage is TRBV2 and J usage is TRBJ1-5, with TRBD1 matching 11 bases. This CDR3 region has 14 residues. Germline CDR1 and CDR2: SNHLY and FYNNEI. Trimming at V came to 6 bases and at J to 4 bases, leaving 2 bases not matched to a gene. CDR3 region: CASRRDRGNQPQHF. DNA of the CDR3: TGTGCCAGCAGGAGGGACAGGGGGAATCAGCCCCAGCATTTT.

The chain has TRBV7-6 and TRBJ2-3; 8 bases are a match to TRBD2. The germline V gene has CDR1 SGHVS and CDR2 FNYEAQ. CDR3 length equals 16 residues. V shed 2 bases, J shed 7 bases, and the junction held 11 bases outside the gene matches. The CDR3 region is CASSLSPGGPRYTQYF. CDR3 nucleotides: TGTGCCAGCAGCTTATCTCCGGGAGGGCCCCGATATACGCAGTATTTT.

The chain uses TRBV7-6 and TRBJ2-2, with TRBD1 as a possible D gene (6 bases). CDR3 size: 16 residues. Germline V gives CDR1 SGHVS, CDR2 FNYEAQ. The V gene lost 1 base and the J gene lost 5 bases, with 14 bases spanning the gap. The CDR3, as DNA: TGTGCCAGCAGCTTAGGTGGGGGCAGGTGGACCGGGGAGCTGTTTTTT. Amino acids: CASSLGGGRWTGELFF.

The rearrangement links TRBV12-3 or TRBV12-4 to TRBJ1-2, with D possibly being TRBD1 (5 bases). V lost 4 bases and J lost 3, with 9 bases in between. This CDR3 region has 13 residues. CDR3 region: CASSSVGHYGYTF. The CDR3 nucleotides are TGTGCCAGCAGTTCAGTGGGGCACTATGGCTACACCTTC.

This clone was recorded a few times. The V gene is TRBV15, the J gene TRBJ1-4; D is possibly TRBD1 (5 bases). The CDR3 sequence is 15 residues long. From germline, CDR1 is LNHNV and CDR2 YYDKDF (reference sequence). Trimming stripped 0 bases from V and 8 bases from J, with 13 bases between. In DNA, the CDR3 is TGTGCCACCAGCAGAGATGGGGGGTTGGGAGAAAAACTGTTTTTT. As protein: CATSRDGGLGEKLFF.